The 5 T cell receptor beta chains below come from one sample, sequenced in a study of T cells in Graves' hyperthyroidism and ophthalmopathy (dated by TCRdb to the late 2010s). Library construction relied on multiplex PCR. Instrument used: Illumina HiSeq 2000. TCR beta CDR3 regions were amplified from RNA transcripts. The first round of RT-PCR for the TCR CDR3 was performed with the HTBI primer set and the Qiagen OneStep RT-PCR kit. TCRdb itself trimmed the public reads at Q25 with fastp, ran MiXCR and retained productive beta chains. Identical CDR3 proteins give one entry, which carries the most common genes and DNA. The sample has about 380,000 distinct CDR3 sequences on record, roughly 14% of them singletons. Less than 25% of the sample lies in the top ten. Input material: blood. The receptors were gathered from a man aged 25 to 45 with Graves' hyperthyroidism that later progressed to Graves' ophthalmopathy.

The chain recombines TRBV19 with TRBJ1-4; D remains ambiguous. With 1 base removed from V and 7 bases from J, the gap between germline ends came to 7 bases. Germline V lookup: CDR1 LNHDA, CDR2 SQIVND (reference sequence). This CDR3 is built from 13 residues. The CDR3: CASSIAGGEKLFF. The CDR3 DNA sequence: TGTGCCAGTAGTATAGCGGGCGGTGAAAAACTGTTTTTT.

The chain is built from TRBV19 and TRBJ2-7; 8 nucleotides align to TRBD1. Germline CDR1 is LNHDA and CDR2 is SQIVND (reference sequence). The ends lost 10 bases at V and 4 bases at J; junction bases unmatched: 6. The CDR3 extends over 12 amino acids. CDR3 sequence: CATRQGRYEQYF. CDR3 sequence (DNA): TGTGCCACCCGACAGGGGAGGTACGAGCAGTACTTC. Looking up the rest from reference TRBV19 and TRBJ2-7 gives the full variable domain: DGGITQSPKYLFRKEGQNVTLSCEQNLNHDAMYWYRQDPGQGLRLIYYSQIVNDFQKGDIAEGYSVSREKKESFPLTVTSAQKNPTAFYLCATRQGRYEQYFGPGTRLTVT.

This clonotype came up many times. The chain carries TRBV11-3 and TRBJ1-6; 8 bases map to TRBD1. J was trimmed by 7 bases and V by 8 bases; bases with no gene match: 4. This CDR3 comprises 13 residues. Germline-derived CDR1 and CDR2 are SGHNT and YENEEA. As DNA, the CDR3 is TGTGCCAGCGCGGACAGGGCGAATTCACCCCTCCACTTT. Translated: CASADRANSPLHF.

The chain joins TRBV24-1 to TRBJ2-5; maybe TRBD2 (5 bases). Trimming removed 3 bases at V and 5 bases at J, with 12 bases between. This CDR3 region has 14 residues. Looked up from germline, CDR1 is KGHDR and CDR2 is SFDVKD. CDR3 nucleotides: TGTGCCACCAGTGATGCCGCCACTAGGGAGACCCAGTACTTC. Translation gives CATSDAATRETQYF.

This clonotype was observed at least ten times. The V and J genes are TRBV6-5 and TRBJ1-3; the D is unclear. CDR1 and CDR2 from the germline V gene are MNHEY and SVGAGI. V lost 0 bases and J 0 bases, leaving 9 bases between the germline ends. This CDR3 comprises 16 residues. For the CDR3, the DNA is TGTGCCAGCAGTTACTCTATCCGAAGCTCTGGAAACACCATATATTTT. Residues: CASSYSIRSSGNTIYF.